This entry features one T cell receptor beta chain sequence. Its antigen remains unknown. This record comes from a study of Ad26.COV2.S vaccination and SARS-CoV-2 variants. Study-level results: Once vaccination had occurred, spike-specific CD8+ and CD4+ T cell responses reportedly showed substantial breadth.

Per germline, CDR1 SGHTS and CDR2 YDEGEE. The CDR3 totals 14 residues. Trimming took 0 bases from V and 5 from J, leaving 9 bases between them. Specified treatment: about 20 received Ad26.COV2.S at low or high dose, single or two shots; about 5 received placebo; per-sample allocation not given. Vaccine and placebo recipients were sampled on day 63 after the first injection. Only in-frame clones appear in the TCRdb table, and some are missing; sequencing was by immunoSEQ multiplex PCR. The sample contains about 390,000 clones, 75% to 90% of which appear only once. The source is a person aged 18-65 years who received the Ad26.COV2.S COVID-19 vaccine or a placebo. V gene TRBV5-8 combines with J gene TRBJ1-5; a weak D match, TRBD1 (5 bases). This specimen consisted of peripheral blood, obtained in a trial of Ad26.COV2.S vaccine versus placebo. In DNA form, the CDR3 reads TGTGCCAGCAGCTTGGGGGCAGGGCATCAGCCCCAGCATTTT. Translation gives CASSLGAGHQPQHF.